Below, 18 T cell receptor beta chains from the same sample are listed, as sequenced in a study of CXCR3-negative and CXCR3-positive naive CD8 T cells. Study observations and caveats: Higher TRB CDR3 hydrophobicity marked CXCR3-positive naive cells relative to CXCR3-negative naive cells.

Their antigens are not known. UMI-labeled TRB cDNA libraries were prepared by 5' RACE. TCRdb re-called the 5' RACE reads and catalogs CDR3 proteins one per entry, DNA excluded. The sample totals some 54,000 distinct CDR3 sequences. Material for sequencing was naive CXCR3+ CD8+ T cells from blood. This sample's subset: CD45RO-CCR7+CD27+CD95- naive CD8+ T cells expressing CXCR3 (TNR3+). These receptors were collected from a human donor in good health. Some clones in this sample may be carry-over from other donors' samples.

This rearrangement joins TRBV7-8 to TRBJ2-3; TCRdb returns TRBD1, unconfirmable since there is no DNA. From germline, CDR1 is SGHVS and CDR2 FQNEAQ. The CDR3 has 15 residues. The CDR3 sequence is CASSLASREIDTQYF.

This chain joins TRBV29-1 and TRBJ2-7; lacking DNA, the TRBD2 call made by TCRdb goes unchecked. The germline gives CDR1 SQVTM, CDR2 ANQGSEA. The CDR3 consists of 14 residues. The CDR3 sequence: CSVETSGESYEQYF.

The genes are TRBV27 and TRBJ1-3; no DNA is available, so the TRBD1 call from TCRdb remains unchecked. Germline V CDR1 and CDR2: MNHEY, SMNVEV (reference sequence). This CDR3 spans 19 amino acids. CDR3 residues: CASSPAPGTGGFSGNTIYF.

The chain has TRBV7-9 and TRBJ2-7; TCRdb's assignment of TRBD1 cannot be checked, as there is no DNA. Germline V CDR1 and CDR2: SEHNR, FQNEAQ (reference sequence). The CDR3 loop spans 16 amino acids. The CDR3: CASSSRDRVDSYEQYF.

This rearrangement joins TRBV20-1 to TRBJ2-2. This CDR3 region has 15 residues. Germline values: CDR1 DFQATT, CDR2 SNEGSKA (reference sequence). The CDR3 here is CSAIRSFANTGELFF.

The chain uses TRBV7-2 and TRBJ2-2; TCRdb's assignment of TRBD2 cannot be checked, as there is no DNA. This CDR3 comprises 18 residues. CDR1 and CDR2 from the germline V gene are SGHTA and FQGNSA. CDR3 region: CASSLGWLATPRTGELFF. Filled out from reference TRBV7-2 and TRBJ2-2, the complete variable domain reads GAGVSQSPSNKVTEKGKDVELRCDPISGHTALYWYRQSLGQGLEFLIYFQGNSAPDKSGLPSDRFSAERTGGSVSTLTIQRTQQEDSAVYLCASSLGWLATPRTGELFFGEGSRLTVL.

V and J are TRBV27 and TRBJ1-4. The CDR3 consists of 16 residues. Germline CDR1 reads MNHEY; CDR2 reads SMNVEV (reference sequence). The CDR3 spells CASSSRGGFLNEKLFF.

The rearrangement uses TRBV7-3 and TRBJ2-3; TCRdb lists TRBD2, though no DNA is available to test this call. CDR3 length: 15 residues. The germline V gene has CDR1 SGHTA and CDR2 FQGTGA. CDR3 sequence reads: CASSLTAGGTDTQYF. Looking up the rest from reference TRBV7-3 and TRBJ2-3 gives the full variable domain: GAGVSQTPSNKVTEKGKYVELRCDPISGHTALYWYRQSLGQGPEFLIYFQGTGAADDSGLPNDRFFAVRPEGSVSTLKIQRTERGDSAVYLCASSLTAGGTDTQYFGPGTRLTVL.

The CDR3 spells CASSPDGSEAFF. V and J are TRBV18 and TRBJ1-1. This CDR3 contains 12 residues. Per germline, CDR1 KGHSH and CDR2 LQKENI.

The CDR3 spells CATSRDGTGGDVEKLFF. The gene calls are TRBV15 and TRBJ1-4; TCRdb's D call of TRBD1 is untestable without DNA. The CDR3 covers 17 residues. The germline V gene encodes CDR1 LNHNV and CDR2 YYDKDF (reference sequence).

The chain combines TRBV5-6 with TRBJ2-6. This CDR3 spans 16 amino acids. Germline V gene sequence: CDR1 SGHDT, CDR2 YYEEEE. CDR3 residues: CASSFDGSSGANVLTF.

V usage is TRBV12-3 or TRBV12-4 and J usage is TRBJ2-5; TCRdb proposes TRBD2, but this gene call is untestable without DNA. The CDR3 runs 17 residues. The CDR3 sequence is CASSGRIAGVFQETQYF.

The CDR3 spells CASSQDGNEAFF. The rearrangement links TRBV4-3 to TRBJ1-1. This CDR3 comprises 12 residues. CDR1 LGHNA and CDR2 YSLEER come from the germline V gene.

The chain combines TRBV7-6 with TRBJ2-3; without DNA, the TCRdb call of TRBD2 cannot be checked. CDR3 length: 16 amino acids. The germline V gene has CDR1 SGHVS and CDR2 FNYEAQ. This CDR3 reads CASSLLAGEPGNTQYF.

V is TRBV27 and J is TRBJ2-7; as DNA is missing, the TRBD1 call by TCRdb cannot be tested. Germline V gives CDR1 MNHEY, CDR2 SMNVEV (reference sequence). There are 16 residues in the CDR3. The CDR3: CASSSERGLPSYEQYF.

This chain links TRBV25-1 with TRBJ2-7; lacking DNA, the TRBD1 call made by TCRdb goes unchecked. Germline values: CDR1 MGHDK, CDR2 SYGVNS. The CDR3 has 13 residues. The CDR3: CASRRGIGYEQYF.

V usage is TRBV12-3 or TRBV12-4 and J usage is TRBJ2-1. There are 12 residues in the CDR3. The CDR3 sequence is CASSLGANEQFF.

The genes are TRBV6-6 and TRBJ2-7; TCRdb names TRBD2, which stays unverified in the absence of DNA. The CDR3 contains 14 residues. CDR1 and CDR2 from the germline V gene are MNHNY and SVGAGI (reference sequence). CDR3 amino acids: CASILADTVGEQYF.